Listed below are T cell receptor beta chains from one sample, sequenced in a study of CD8+ T cells in alopecia areata. Libraries were prepared by immunoSEQ multiplex PCR; TCRdb keeps only in-frame clonotypes and omits some of them. The repertoire holds some 200,000 clones, with 60% to 70% as singletons. The sequences come from CD4+ T cells sorted from blood, collected at week 4, from a patient treated with tofacitinib. All receptors derive from a human donor with alopecia areata. Each CDR3 is given with its conserved first and last residue. The order of the fields is clone size, D gene, V gene, J gene, CDR3 protein, CDR3 DNA. A D gene is named only where the DNA matches it firmly. Clone size is shown for a subset of rows, as once, few, many or a class of expanded clone.

>.|.|TRBV30|TRBJ1-1
CAWKPVSSAFF
TGTGCCTGGAAACCAGTCTCGTCAGCTTTCTTT
>.|.|TRBV29-1|TRBJ1-2
CSVEDQGKRVYGYTF
TGCAGCGTTGAAGATCAGGGCAAAAGGGTGTATGGCTACACCTTC
>.|TRBD1|TRBV6-5|TRBJ1-4
CATRTGNEKLFF
TGTGCCACCCGGACAGGAAATGAAAAACTGTTTTTT
>few|.|TRBV29-1|TRBJ1-1
CSAGRGVGTEAFF
TGCAGCGCTGGGCGAGGAGTGGGAACTGAAGCTTTCTTT
>.|.|TRBV11-2|TRBJ2-1
CASSSPPASSYNEQFF
TGTGCCAGCAGCTCACCCCCGGCGAGCTCCTACAATGAGCAGTTCTTC
>.|.|TRBV4-1|TRBJ1-5
CASSQDPNQPQHF
TGCGCCAGCAGCCAAGATCCGAACCAGCCCCAGCATTTT
>.|.|TRBV29-1|TRBJ1-2
CSVGERGAGGYTF
TGCAGCGTTGGGGAGCGTGGGGCCGGTGGCTACACCTTC
>.|.|TRBV7-2|TRBJ2-3
CASSLELVGTDTQYF
TGTGCCAGCAGCTTAGAGTTGGTGGGCACAGATACGCAGTATTTT
>few|TRBD1|TRBV5-1|TRBJ2-1
CASSLGQGAHNEQFF
TGCGCCAGCAGCTTGGGACAGGGGGCCCACAATGAGCAGTTCTTC
>.|TRBD1|TRBV30|TRBJ1-5
CAWSAGDRGTQPQHF
TGTGCCTGGAGTGCCGGGGACAGGGGGACCCAGCCCCAGCATTTT
>.|TRBD1|TRBV5-4|TRBJ1-1
CASSTNRGADTEAFF
TGTGCCAGCAGCACGAACAGGGGGGCGGACACTGAAGCTTTCTTT
>.|.|TRBV29-1|TRBJ2-3
CSVGVNTPDTQYF
TGCAGCGTTGGAGTCAACACCCCAGATACGCAGTATTTT
>.|TRBD2|TRBV7-2|TRBJ2-4
CASSLRAGGLAKNIQYF
TGTGCCAGCAGCCTTAGGGCGGGGGGACTAGCCAAAAACATTCAGTACTTC
>.|TRBD2|TRBV5-1|TRBJ2-1
CASSRGGSTNNEQFF
TGCGCCAGCAGTCGCGGGGGATCCACAAACAATGAGCAGTTCTTC
>few|.|TRBV7-3|TRBJ2-6
CASSLGPAGANVLTF
TGTGCCAGCAGCTTGGGACCGGCTGGGGCCAACGTCCTGACTTTC
>.|.|TRBV25-1|TRBJ1-5
CASSESGDTLVGNQPQHF
TGTGCCAGCAGTGAATCAGGGGACACTCTCGTGGGGAATCAGCCCCAGCATTTT
>.|TRBD2|TRBV10-3|TRBJ2-5
CAIRGLAGGETQYF
TGTGCCATCAGGGGACTAGCGGGCGGGGAGACCCAGTACTTC
>.|.|TRBV4-2|TRBJ2-2
CASSQPWGNTGELFF
TGTGCCAGCAGCCAGCCCTGGGGTAACACCGGGGAGCTGTTTTTT
>.|TRBD1|TRBV30|TRBJ1-5
CAFDSGQGRNQPQHF
TGTGCCTTCGATTCGGGACAGGGGAGGAATCAGCCCCAGCATTTT
>.|TRBD1|TRBV29-1|TRBJ1-6
CSVDGQGDSPLHF
TGCAGCGTTGACGGACAGGGGGATTCACCCCTCCACTTT
>.|.|TRBV2|TRBJ2-7
CASSERSFSSYEQYF
TGTGCCAGCAGTGAAAGGTCCTTTAGTTCCTACGAGCAGTACTTC